A selection of T cell receptor beta chains follows, all from one sample in a study of vaccination and CD4 T cells after COVID-19. Via MiXCR, TCRdb re-called the PCR reads, giving one row per CDR3 protein. This table has about 18,000 distinct CDR3 sequences, approximately 59% appearing once. The sample here was CD4+ T cells from blood, taken before SARS-CoV-2 vaccination. The receptors here all came from a human donor who had recovered from COVID-19. Each CDR3 is given with its conserved first and last residue. D genes are given only for firm matches. Part of the rows lack a size; the others show once, few, many or a class for expanded clones.

J gene: TRBJ1-5
V gene: TRBV25-1
clone size: NA
D gene: NA
CDR3 protein: CASSDPLDRSNQPQHF

J gene: TRBJ1-1
V gene: TRBV2
clone size: few
D gene: NA
CDR3 protein: CASSPDNTEAFF

J gene: TRBJ1-6
V gene: TRBV10-3
clone size: NA
D gene: NA
CDR3 protein: CAIRGTNSPLHF

J gene: TRBJ2-1
V gene: TRBV7-9
clone size: NA
D gene: TRBD2
CDR3 protein: CASSPGWTSDHNEQFF

J gene: TRBJ2-3
V gene: TRBV6-1
clone size: NA
D gene: TRBD2
CDR3 protein: CASAFKLAGGTDTQYF

J gene: TRBJ1-4
V gene: TRBV10-3
clone size: NA
D gene: NA
CDR3 protein: CAIRQGYGGGNEKLFF

J gene: TRBJ1-2
V gene: TRBV20-1
clone size: few
D gene: NA
CDR3 protein: CSARVDGYYGYTF

J gene: TRBJ2-5
V gene: TRBV2
clone size: NA
D gene: TRBD2
CDR3 protein: CASSQGLAGLETQYF

J gene: TRBJ2-5
V gene: TRBV20-1
clone size: NA
D gene: NA
CDR3 protein: CSARDRWDPTETQYF

J gene: TRBJ2-3
V gene: TRBV7-9
clone size: NA
D gene: TRBD2
CDR3 protein: CASHAGGGGDTQYF

J gene: TRBJ2-4
V gene: TRBV15
clone size: NA
D gene: TRBD1
CDR3 protein: CATSRGGQGPNIQYF

J gene: TRBJ2-3
V gene: TRBV20-1
clone size: NA
D gene: TRBD2
CDR3 protein: CSARRPGLVGHTDTQYF

J gene: TRBJ1-5
V gene: TRBV28
clone size: few
D gene: NA
CDR3 protein: CASTPRGRGDQPQHF

J gene: TRBJ1-5
V gene: TRBV10-3
clone size: few
D gene: NA
CDR3 protein: CAIRENSNQPQHF

J gene: TRBJ2-5
V gene: TRBV28
clone size: NA
D gene: NA
CDR3 protein: CAISQGYQETQYF

J gene: TRBJ2-3
V gene: TRBV20-1
clone size: NA
D gene: TRBD2
CDR3 protein: CSAWTSGGADTQYF

J gene: TRBJ2-1
V gene: TRBV6-2/TRBV6-3
clone size: NA
D gene: TRBD1
CDR3 protein: CASSDRTGGPIGEQFF

J gene: NA
V gene: TRBV11-2
clone size: once
D gene: TRBD1
CDR3 protein: CASSPDRANEQYF

J gene: TRBJ1-6
V gene: TRBV4-1
clone size: few
D gene: NA
CDR3 protein: CASSLGSPRDSPLHF

J gene: TRBJ1-5
V gene: TRBV28
clone size: NA
D gene: NA
CDR3 protein: CASRPAGTRQPQHF